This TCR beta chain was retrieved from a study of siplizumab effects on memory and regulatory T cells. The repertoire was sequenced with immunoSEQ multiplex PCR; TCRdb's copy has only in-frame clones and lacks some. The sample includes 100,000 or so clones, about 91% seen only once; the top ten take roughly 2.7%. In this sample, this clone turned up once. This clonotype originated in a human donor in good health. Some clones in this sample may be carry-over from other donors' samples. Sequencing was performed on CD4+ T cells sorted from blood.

Here the CDR3 DNA reads TGTGCCAGCAGCCCCCCTGCAACAAGGAACACTGAAGCTTTCTTT. Its translation is CASSPPATRNTEAFF. J is TRBJ1-1 and V is TRBV5-8; D call uncertain. V lost 4 bases, J lost 1 base, and 14 bases lay in between. CDR1 and CDR2 (germline): SGHTS, YDEGEE. The CDR3 contains 15 residues.